This TCR beta chain was captured by sequencing in a study of blood T cell repertoires in COVID-19. The overall study: Spain, Italy and the United States supplied samples that represented acute and convalescent COVID-19.

The method was immunoSEQ multiplex PCR; TCRdb's version includes in-frame clones alone and lacks a portion of them. The sample records 200,000 to 250,000 clones, approximately 80% being singletons. The CDR3 spans 16 residues. V dropped 2 bases and J dropped 10 bases, with 19 bases sitting between them. CDR1 and CDR2 (germline): SGDLS, YYNGEE. Sequencing was done on a sample of peripheral blood. The V gene is TRBV9, the J gene TRBJ1-6; D gene ambiguous. The clonotype originates from a middle-aged woman who had recovered from COVID-19. CDR3 DNA sequence: TGTGCCAGCAGCGTTGGAGAGGGAACTATTCAATCACCCCTCCACTTT. Protein sequence: CASSVGEGTIQSPLHF.